These 14 T cell receptor beta chains came from one sample sequenced in a study of blood T cell repertoires in COVID-19. Clones were sequenced by immunoSEQ multiplex PCR, and TCRdb holds only the in-frame ones, with some missing. The sample contains fewer than 650,000 clones, approximately 88% of which appear only once. The specimen sequenced was peripheral blood. The receptor source for this set is a woman in her 50s with COVID-19, enrolled during active disease.

This rearrangement joins TRBV23-1 to TRBJ1-1, with TRBD1 as a possible D gene (6 bases). TRBV23-1 is known as an ORF, though its function is uncertain. Trimming took off 9 bases at V and 2 bases at J, with 22 bases between the two ends. There are 16 residues in the CDR3. The DNA of the CDR3 is TGCGCCAGAATCGTTCAGGGGCCTCGGGAAAACACTGAAGCTTTCTTT. Translating gives CARIVQGPRENTEAFF.

V and J are TRBV30 and TRBJ1-2; 10 bases align to TRBD1. The CDR3 extends over 14 amino acids. With 3 bases clipped from V and 3 bases from J, the junction kept 4 bases outside the gene matches. Germline lookup yields CDR1 GTSNPN and CDR2 SVGIG (reference sequence). CDR3 nucleotide sequence: TGTGCCTGGAGCGAGGACAGGGGGTACTATGGCTACACCTTC. Translated: CAWSEDRGYYGYTF. The entire variable domain, with the rest obtained from reference TRBV30 and TRBJ1-2, is as follows: SQTIHQWPATLVQPVGSPLSLECTVEGTSNPNLYWYRQAAGRGLQLLFYSVGIGQISSEVPQNLSASRPQDRQFILSSKKLLLSDSGFYLCAWSEDRGYYGYTFGSGTRLTVV.

The chain recombines TRBV4-1 with TRBJ2-7; the match to TRBD2 covers 8 bases. Germline V gene data show CDR1 as MGHRA and CDR2 as YSYEKL. The CDR3 is 16 residues long. The V gene end was trimmed by 1 base and the J gene end by 3 bases; junction bases not matched to a gene: 8. The CDR3 DNA reads TGCGCCAGCAGCCAAGCCGGGACTAGGACGGTCTACGAGCAGTACTTC. Amino acid sequence: CASSQAGTRTVYEQYF.

The V and J genes are TRBV7-8 and TRBJ2-3; 10 bases fit TRBD2. This CDR3 region has 15 residues. Germline loops: CDR1 SGHVS, CDR2 FQNEAQ. J was trimmed by 4 bases and V by 5 bases; bases with no gene match: 6. The CDR3 nucleotides read TGTGCCAGCAGCGGCAGCGGGGGGGCCGCAGATACGCAGTATTTT. The encoded protein is CASSGSGGAADTQYF.

CDR3 nucleotides: TGTGCCTGGCAGCCTTACAGGGCATTCTATGGCTACACCTTC. It codes for CAWQPYRAFYGYTF. The chain carries TRBV30 and TRBJ1-2, with D possibly being TRBD1 (6 bases). Germline values: CDR1 GTSNPN, CDR2 SVGIG (reference sequence). The CDR3 length is 14 residues. V lost 5 bases, J lost 4 bases, and 17 bases lay in between. The full variable domain, in which reference TRBV30 and TRBJ1-2 provide the parts outside the CDR3, is SQTIHQWPATLVQPVGSPLSLECTVEGTSNPNLYWYRQAAGRGLQLLFYSVGIGQISSEVPQNLSASRPQDRQFILSSKKLLLSDSGFYLCAWQPYRAFYGYTFGSGTRLTVV.

V is TRBV27 and J is TRBJ1-1; 12 nucleotides align to TRBD1. J lost 5 bases, V lost 5 bases, and 15 bases had no gene match. From germline, CDR1 is MNHEY and CDR2 SMNVEV (reference sequence). The CDR3 is 18 residues long. The CDR3 is CASSLSPGQGARWTEAFF. Written as DNA, the CDR3 is TGTGCCAGCAGTCTGAGCCCGGGACAGGGGGCGCGTTGGACTGAAGCTTTCTTT.

This chain connects TRBV5-1 to TRBJ2-1; 10 bases are shared with TRBD1. Germline-derived CDR1 and CDR2 are SGHRS and YFSETQ. V gave up 3 bases and J gave up 5 bases; unmatched junction bases: 2. This CDR3 spans 14 amino acids. This CDR3 reads CASSWGTGDNEQFF. The CDR3 region has the DNA TGCGCCAGCAGCTGGGGGACAGGGGACAATGAGCAGTTCTTC.

This clone was recorded only once. CDR3 sequence: CASTQGASYEQYF. In nucleotides, the CDR3 is TGTGCCAGCACCCAGGGGGCCTCCTACGAGCAGTACTTC. The J gene is TRBJ2-7, the V gene TRBV7-9; TRBD1 matches 8 bases. The CDR3 is 13 residues long. CDR1 is SEHNR and CDR2 is FQNEAQ in the germline V gene (reference sequence). V was clipped by 7 bases and J by 0 bases; unmatched bases: 2.

The chain recombines TRBV5-1 with TRBJ1-3; 7 positions match TRBD1. CDR1 is SGHRS and CDR2 is YFSETQ in the germline V gene. The CDR3 consists of 17 residues. Germline trimming cut 3 bases from V and 0 bases from J; bases unmatched to any gene: 9. The CDR3 DNA follows: TGCGCCAGCAGCTCCGATATACGGGACAGCTCTGGAAACACCATATATTTT. Its protein is CASSSDIRDSSGNTIYF.

The chain couples TRBV5-1 to TRBJ2-3; 10 nucleotides line up with TRBD2. This CDR3 contains 17 residues. V dropped 0 bases and J dropped 3; count of bases not matched to a gene: 7. Germline CDR1 and CDR2: SGHRS and YFSETQ. CDR3 sequence (DNA): TGCGCCAGCAGCTTGGGAGCGGGGGGGCCGGGGACAGATACGCAGTATTTT. It codes for CASSLGAGGPGTDTQYF. The whole variable domain, filled in from reference TRBV5-1 and TRBJ2-3, reads KAGVTQTPRYLIKTRGQQVTLSCSPISGHRSVSWYQQTPGQGLQFLFEYFSETQRNKGNFPGRFSGRQFSNSRSEMNVSTLELGDSALYLCASSLGAGGPGTDTQYFGPGTRLTVL.

This clone turned up a few times. V and J are TRBV28 and TRBJ1-2; TRBD1 matches at 8 bases. The CDR3 loop spans 14 amino acids. CDR1 is MDHEN, CDR2 SYDVKM, per germline. With V trimmed by 4 bases and J by 6 bases, 7 bases remained unmatched. This CDR3 is CASSSPDRADGYTF. As DNA, the CDR3 is TGTGCCAGCAGTTCGCCGGACAGGGCAGATGGCTACACCTTC.

The chain recombines TRBV7-9 with TRBJ2-6, with 9 positions matching TRBD1. The CDR3 extends over 17 amino acids. Germline loops: CDR1 SEHNR, CDR2 FQNEAQ (reference sequence). The V and J ends lost 5 bases and 0 bases, in that order; junction bases with no gene match: 5. The CDR3 DNA follows: TGTGCCAGCAGCCGGACAGGGGAAAGCTCTGGGGCCAACGTCCTGACTTTC. It is translated as CASSRTGESSGANVLTF.

This clone was seen once. The V and J genes are TRBV13 and TRBJ2-7; 9 bases line up with TRBD1. Germline trimming cut 5 bases from V and 4 bases from J; bases unmatched to any gene: 9. This CDR3 is 15 amino acids long. Looked up from germline, CDR1 is PRHDT and CDR2 is FYEKMQ (reference sequence). CDR3 sequence (DNA): TGTGCCAGCAGCGCCCGGGACAGGGTAATGTACGAGCAGTACTTC. Translation gives CASSARDRVMYEQYF.

This rearrangement joins TRBV5-1 to TRBJ1-1, with TRBD1 matching over 8 bases. The CDR3 contains 17 residues. Germline V CDR1 and CDR2: SGHRS, YFSETQ. Trimming at V came to 4 bases and at J to 0 bases, leaving 11 bases not matched to a gene. CDR3 in DNA: TGCGCCAGCAGCCCTGGACAGGGAGTGACACTGAACACTGAAGCTTTCTTT. As protein: CASSPGQGVTLNTEAFF.